This record concerns one T cell receptor beta chain sequence. Its specificity is unknown. They built TCR cDNA with 5'RACE template switching, a step that put in a universal primer site and UMIs. In TCRdb, the 5' RACE reads were re-called with MiXCR into one record per CDR3 protein. The sample has roughly 520,000 distinct CDR3 sequences; 20% to 25% are singletons. The data stem from a study of T cells after yellow fever vaccination. Findings of the study overall: Weaker, the secondary response had a peak occurring faster, on day 5 versus 15.

Trimming stripped 5 bases from V and 5 bases from J, with 13 bases between. Germline CDR1 MNHNS, CDR2 SASEGT. This CDR3 contains 14 residues. This rearrangement joins TRBV6-1 to TRBJ2-1, with D uncertain. The source was PBMCs, collected more than 20 days after the first yellow fever vaccination. This TCR was recovered from a man between 18 and 35 years old who received the YFV17D yellow fever vaccine. CDR3 amino acids: CASSTPVGNNEQFF. Here the CDR3 DNA reads TGTGCCAGCAGTACCCCGGTCGGCAACAATGAGCAGTTCTTC.